The 7 T cell receptor beta chains listed next were all sequenced from one sample in a study of cytomegalovirus exposure and HLA in healthy donors. Amplification used 60 Vbeta primers and 13 Jbeta primers. Sequenced by immunoSEQ multiplex PCR; TCRdb stores in-frame clones only, minus some. The data show just over 150,000 clones, with around 84% seen just once and 5% to 7% held by the top ten. Material for sequencing was PBMCs. The receptors derive from a man aged 50 to 59 in good health and CMV-seropositive.

The CDR3 sequence is CATSRSRTNYGYTF. The CDR3 coding sequence is TGTGCCACCAGCAGAAGTAGAACTAACTATGGCTACACCTTC. V usage is TRBV15 and J usage is TRBJ1-2; D remains ambiguous. Trimming pared 2 bases from V and 0 bases from J, leaving 7 bases between. CDR1 is LNHNV, CDR2 YYDKDF, per germline (reference sequence). There are 14 residues in the CDR3.

J is TRBJ2-3 and V is TRBV5-1; 12 nucleotides line up with TRBD2. The CDR3 totals 15 residues. The germline CDR1 and CDR2 sequences are SGHRS and YFSETQ. V was pared by 4 bases and J by 4 bases, with 4 bases of the junction left unmatched. For the CDR3, the DNA is TGCGCCAGCAGCCCCGGGACTAGCGGGCCAGATACGCAGTATTTT. Its translation is CASSPGTSGPDTQYF.

This clone was counted a single time. The chain recombines TRBV19 with TRBJ2-5; 9 bases line up with TRBD1. Germline V gives CDR1 LNHDA, CDR2 SQIVND (reference sequence). The CDR3 totals 14 residues. V shed 6 bases and J 5 bases; nucleotides not matched to a gene: 7. Written as DNA, the CDR3 is TGTGCCAGTAGCCAAGGGACAGGGATTGAGACCCAGTACTTC. Translating it yields CASSQGTGIETQYF.

The chain couples TRBV5-1 to TRBJ1-4; TRBD1 matches at 7 bases. After removal of 4 bases from V and 8 bases from J, the junction contained 5 bases not matched to a gene. Germline V gene sequence: CDR1 SGHRS, CDR2 YFSETQ. This CDR3 region has 13 residues. The CDR3 nucleotides read TGCGCCAGCAGCCGGACAGGAGACGAAAAACTGTTTTTT. Translation gives CASSRTGDEKLFF.

This clone has more than one count but fewer than ten. The rearrangement links TRBV6-1 to TRBJ1-2; TRBD1 aligns across 7 bases. Germline CDR1 reads MNHNS; CDR2 reads SASEGT. The CDR3 covers 15 residues. The V and J ends lost 4 bases and 8 bases, in that order; junction bases with no gene match: 13. For the CDR3, the DNA is TGTGCCAGCAGTGCCAATTTTGTCAGGGGGTTAGGCTACACCTTC. Translating it yields CASSANFVRGLGYTF.

The J gene is TRBJ2-7, the V gene TRBV19, with TRBD2 identical over 7 bases. Germline loops: CDR1 LNHDA, CDR2 SQIVND (reference sequence). This CDR3 region has 14 residues. Here the CDR3 reads CATAAGENSYEQYF. The CDR3 nucleotides read TGTGCGACTGCTGCGGGGGAGAACTCCTACGAGCAGTACTTC. Looking up the rest from reference TRBV19 and TRBJ2-7 gives the full variable domain: DGGITQSPKYLFRKEGQNVTLSCEQNLNHDAMYWYRQDPGQGLRLIYYSQIVNDFQKGDIAEGYSVSREKKESFPLTVTSAQKNPTAFYLCATAAGENSYEQYFGPGTRLTVT.

A note on this clone: The sample carries other DNA sequences with the same CDR3. V usage is TRBV9 and J usage is TRBJ2-1; TRBD1 agrees at 7 bases. The germline gives CDR1 SGDLS, CDR2 YYNGEE. V shed 0 bases, J shed 5 bases, and the junction held 5 bases outside the gene matches. The CDR3 totals 15 residues. The CDR3 is CASSVAGTGDNEQFF. The DNA of the CDR3 is TGTGCCAGCAGCGTAGCTGGAACAGGGGACAATGAGCAGTTCTTC.